This T cell receptor (beta chain) comes out of a study of blood T cell repertoires in COVID-19. Study-wide background: PBMCs, B-cell-depleted T cells, or T cells were the source of the cDNA or gDNA that made up the material.

Using immunoSEQ multiplex PCR, the repertoire was profiled, and TCRdb retains in-frame clones only, with some absent. The sample has approximately 70,000 clones, 87% seen once. The V gene's germline CDR1 is MNHEY and CDR2 SVGAGI. Trimming took 5 bases from V and 1 from J, leaving 15 bases between them. The CDR3 has 15 amino acids. This receptor was identified in a woman between 45 and 60 years old with acute or convalescent COVID-19. The sequencing sample was made of peripheral blood. The chain carries TRBV6-5 and TRBJ2-7; D possibly corresponds to TRBD1 (6 bases). CDR3 coding DNA: TGTGCCAGCAGTAGCCAGATCGACAGGTCCTACGAGCAGTACTTC. Translated: CASSSQIDRSYEQYF.